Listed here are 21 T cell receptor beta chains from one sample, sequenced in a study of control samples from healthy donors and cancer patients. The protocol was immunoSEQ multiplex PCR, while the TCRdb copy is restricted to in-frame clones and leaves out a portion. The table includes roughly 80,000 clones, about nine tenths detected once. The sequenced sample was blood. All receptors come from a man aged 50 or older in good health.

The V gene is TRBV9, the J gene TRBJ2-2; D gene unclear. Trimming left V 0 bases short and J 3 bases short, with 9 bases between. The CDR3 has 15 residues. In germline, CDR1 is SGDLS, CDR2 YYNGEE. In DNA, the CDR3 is TGTGCCAGCAGCGTAGCTCTAAGGGACACCGGGGAGCTGTTTTTT. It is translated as CASSVALRDTGELFF.

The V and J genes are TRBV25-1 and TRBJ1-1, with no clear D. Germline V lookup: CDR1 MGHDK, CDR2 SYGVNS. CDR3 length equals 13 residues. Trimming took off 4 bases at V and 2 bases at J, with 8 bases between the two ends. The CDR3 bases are TGTGCCAGCAGTGCCCAATCCAACACTGAAGCTTTCTTT. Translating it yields CASSAQSNTEAFF.

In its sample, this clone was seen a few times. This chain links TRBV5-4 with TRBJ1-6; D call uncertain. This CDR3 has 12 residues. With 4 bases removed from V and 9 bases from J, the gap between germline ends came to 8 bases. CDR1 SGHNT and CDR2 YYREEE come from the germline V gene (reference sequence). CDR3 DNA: TGTGCCAGCAGCGAAGAGGGTTCACCCCTCCACTTT. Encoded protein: CASSEEGSPLHF.

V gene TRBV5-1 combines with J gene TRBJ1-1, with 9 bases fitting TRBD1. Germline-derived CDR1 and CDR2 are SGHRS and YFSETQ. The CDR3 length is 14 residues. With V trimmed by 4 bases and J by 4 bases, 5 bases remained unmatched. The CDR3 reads CASSLQGATTEAFF. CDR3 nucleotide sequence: TGCGCCAGCAGCCTACAGGGGGCGACCACTGAAGCTTTCTTT.

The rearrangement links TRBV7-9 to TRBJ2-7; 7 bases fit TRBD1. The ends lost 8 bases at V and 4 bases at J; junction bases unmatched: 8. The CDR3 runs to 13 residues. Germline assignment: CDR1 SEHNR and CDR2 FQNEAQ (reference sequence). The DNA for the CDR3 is TGTGCCAGCGCTCCCCAGGGGGTTTACGAGCAGTACTTC. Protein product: CASAPQGVYEQYF.

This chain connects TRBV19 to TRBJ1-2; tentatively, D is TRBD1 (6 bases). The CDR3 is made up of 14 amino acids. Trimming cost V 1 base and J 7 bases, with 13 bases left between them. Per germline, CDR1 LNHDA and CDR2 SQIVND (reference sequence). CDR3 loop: CASSIARGASGYTF. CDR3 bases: TGTGCCAGTAGTATAGCGAGGGGGGCAAGTGGCTACACCTTC.

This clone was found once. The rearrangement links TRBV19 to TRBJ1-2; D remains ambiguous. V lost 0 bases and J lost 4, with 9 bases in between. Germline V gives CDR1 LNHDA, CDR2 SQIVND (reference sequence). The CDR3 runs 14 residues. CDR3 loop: CASSIDSQIYGYTF. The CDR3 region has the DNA TGTGCCAGTAGTATAGACTCCCAGATCTATGGCTACACCTTC. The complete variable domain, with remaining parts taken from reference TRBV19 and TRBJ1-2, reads DGGITQSPKYLFRKEGQNVTLSCEQNLNHDAMYWYRQDPGQGLRLIYYSQIVNDFQKGDIAEGYSVSREKKESFPLTVTSAQKNPTAFYLCASSIDSQIYGYTFGSGTRLTVV.

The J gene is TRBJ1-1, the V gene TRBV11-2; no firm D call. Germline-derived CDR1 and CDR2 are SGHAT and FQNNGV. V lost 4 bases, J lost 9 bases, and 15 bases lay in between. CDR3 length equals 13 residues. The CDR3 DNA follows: TGTGCCAGCAGCTCCCATACCGACACGAAAGCTTTCTTT. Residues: CASSSHTDTKAFF.

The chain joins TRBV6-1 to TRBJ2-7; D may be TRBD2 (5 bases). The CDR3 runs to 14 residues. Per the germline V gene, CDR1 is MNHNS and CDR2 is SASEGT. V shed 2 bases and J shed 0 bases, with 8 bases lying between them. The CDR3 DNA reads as TGTGCCAGCAGTGAACCAGCGGCCTCCTACGAGCAGTACTTC. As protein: CASSEPAASYEQYF.

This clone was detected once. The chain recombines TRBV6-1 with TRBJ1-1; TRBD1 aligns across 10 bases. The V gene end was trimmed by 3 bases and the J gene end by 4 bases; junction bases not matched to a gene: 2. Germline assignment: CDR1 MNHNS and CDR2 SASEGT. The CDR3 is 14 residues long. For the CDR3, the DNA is TGTGCCAGCAGTGAGGACAGGGGGATCACTGAAGCTTTCTTT. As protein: CASSEDRGITEAFF.

The CDR3 bases are TGTGCCAGCAGCCACAAAAACATTCAGTACTTC. Translated: CASSHKNIQYF. The J gene is TRBJ2-4, the V gene TRBV3-1 (or the pseudogene TRBV3-2), with D hard to call. Germline V gene lookup returns CDR1 LGHDT and CDR2 YNNKEL (reference sequence). The ends were cut back, 3 bases at V and 3 bases at J, with 0 bases in the middle. The CDR3 has 11 amino acids.

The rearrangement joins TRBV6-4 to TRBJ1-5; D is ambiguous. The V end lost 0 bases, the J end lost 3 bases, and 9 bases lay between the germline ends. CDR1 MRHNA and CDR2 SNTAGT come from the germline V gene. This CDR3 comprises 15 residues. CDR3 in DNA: TGTGCCAGCAGTGACTCGGGCCGAACCAATCAGCCCCAGCATTTT. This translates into CASSDSGRTNQPQHF.

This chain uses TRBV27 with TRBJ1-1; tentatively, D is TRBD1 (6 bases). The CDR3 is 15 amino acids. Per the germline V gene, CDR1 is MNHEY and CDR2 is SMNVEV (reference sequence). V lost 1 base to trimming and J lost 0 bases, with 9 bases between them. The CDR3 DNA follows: TGTGCCAGCAGTTTATTTTACAGGGTGAACACTGAAGCTTTCTTT. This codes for CASSLFYRVNTEAFF.

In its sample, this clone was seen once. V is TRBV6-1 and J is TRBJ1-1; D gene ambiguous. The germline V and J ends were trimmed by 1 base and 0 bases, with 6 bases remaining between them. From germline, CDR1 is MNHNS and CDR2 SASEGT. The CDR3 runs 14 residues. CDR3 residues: CASSEVALNTEAFF. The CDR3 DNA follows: TGTGCCAGCAGTGAAGTGGCTTTGAACACTGAAGCTTTCTTT.

CDR3 nucleotide sequence: TGTGCCAGCAGCCTCCGGGGGAGCTCCTACAATGAGCAGTTCTTC. Translation gives CASSLRGSSYNEQFF. This rearrangement joins TRBV14 to TRBJ2-1, with D maybe TRBD2 (6 bases). The germline V and J ends were trimmed by 4 bases and 0 bases, with 10 bases remaining between them. The CDR3 extends over 15 amino acids. The germline gives CDR1 SGHDN, CDR2 FVKESK. Complete variable domain (other parts from reference TRBV14 and TRBJ2-1): EAGVTQFPSHSVIEKGQTVTLRCDPISGHDNLYWYRRVMGKEIKFLLHFVKESKQDESGMPNNRFLAERTGGTYSTLKVQPAELEDSGVYFCASSLRGSSYNEQFFGPGTRLTVL.

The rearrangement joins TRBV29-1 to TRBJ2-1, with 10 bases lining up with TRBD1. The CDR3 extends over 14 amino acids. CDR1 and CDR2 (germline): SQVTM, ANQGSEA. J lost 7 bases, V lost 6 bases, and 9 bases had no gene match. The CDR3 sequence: CSVGMGQGSNEQFF. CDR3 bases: TGCAGCGTGGGGATGGGACAGGGGTCAAATGAGCAGTTCTTC.

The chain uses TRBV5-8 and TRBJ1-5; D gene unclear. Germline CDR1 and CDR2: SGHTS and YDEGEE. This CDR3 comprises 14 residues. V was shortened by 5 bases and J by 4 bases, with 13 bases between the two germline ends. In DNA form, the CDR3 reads TGTGCCAGCAGTCAGGACGGACTTAATCAGCCCCAGCATTTT. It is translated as CASSQDGLNQPQHF.

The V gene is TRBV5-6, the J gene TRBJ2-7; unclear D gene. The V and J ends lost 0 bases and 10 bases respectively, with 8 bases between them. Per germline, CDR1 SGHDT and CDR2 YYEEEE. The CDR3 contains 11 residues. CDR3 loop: CASSLGGLQYF. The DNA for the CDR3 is TGTGCCAGCAGCTTGGGAGGATTACAGTACTTC.

This CDR3 reads CASSELSGYTF. For the CDR3, the DNA is TGTGCCAGCAGTGAATTGAGTGGCTACACCTTC. V and J are TRBV6-1 and TRBJ1-2; D gene unclear. CDR1 and CDR2 from the germline V gene are MNHNS and SASEGT. The CDR3 is 11 residues long. V was shortened by 2 bases and J by 7 bases, with 5 bases between the two germline ends.

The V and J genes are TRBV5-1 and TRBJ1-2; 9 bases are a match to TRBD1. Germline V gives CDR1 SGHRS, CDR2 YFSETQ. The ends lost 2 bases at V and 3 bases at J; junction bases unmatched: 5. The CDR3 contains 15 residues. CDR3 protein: CASSLETGGDYGYTF. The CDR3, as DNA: TGCGCCAGCAGCTTAGAGACAGGGGGAGACTATGGCTACACCTTC. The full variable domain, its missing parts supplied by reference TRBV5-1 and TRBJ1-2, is KAGVTQTPRYLIKTRGQQVTLSCSPISGHRSVSWYQQTPGQGLQFLFEYFSETQRNKGNFPGRFSGRQFSNSRSEMNVSTLELGDSALYLCASSLETGGDYGYTFGSGTRLTVV.

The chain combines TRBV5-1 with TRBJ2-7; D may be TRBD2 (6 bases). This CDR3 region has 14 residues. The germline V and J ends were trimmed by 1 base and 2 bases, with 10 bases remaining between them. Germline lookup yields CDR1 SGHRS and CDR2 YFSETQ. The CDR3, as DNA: TGCGCCAGCAGCTTGCCTAGCGCTCCCTACGAGCAGTACTTC. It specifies CASSLPSAPYEQYF.